The clone carrying this T cell receptor (beta chain) was recorded many times. Its target is not known. Germline V lookup: CDR1 MNHEY, CDR2 SVGEGT. The CDR3 extends over 17 amino acids. V gave up 2 bases and J gave up 3 bases; unmatched junction bases: 7. The sample is drawn from a study of HIV-infected children after antiretroviral therapy interruption. Overall study context: Children were on planned treatment interruption or continuous treatment.

The TCR library was built from RNA with a 3' RACE protocol and unique molecular identifiers. One entry per CDR3 protein results from TCRdb running MiXCR on the 3' RACE reads. The sample lists around 50,000 distinct CDR3 sequences; approximately 4.3% were seen once. Study results and limitations: By the end of treatment interruption, naive CD4+ clonality (Gini) increased.

The treatment denotes: PENTA 11 planned treatment interruption arm or continuous ART arm. Sorting from thawed PBMCs isolated naive CD4+ CD45RA+ CD45RO- T cells. The chain joins TRBV6-2 or TRBV6-3 to TRBJ2-3, with 11 bases identical to TRBD2. The sample consisted of CD45RA+ CD4+ T cells from PBMCs, pooled from several time points, taken from a donor given antiretroviral therapy, either interrupted or continuous. Stated subset: naive CD4+ CD45RA+ CD45RO- T cells. This clonotype was obtained from a pool of human donors with HIV. The CDR3: CASSYLSGGARTDTQYF. CDR3 bases: TGTGCCAGCAGTTACCTTAGCGGGGGGGCGAGGACAGATACGCAGTATTTT.